One sample yielded the 4 T cell receptor beta chains listed below, sequenced in a study of blood T cell repertoires in COVID-19. Clones were read by immunoSEQ multiplex PCR, and TCRdb kept only the in-frame ones, dropping some. The sample has some 150,000 clones, about 85% seen once. The sample consisted of peripheral blood. These receptors were collected from a man in his sixties with COVID-19, enrolled during active disease.

This rearrangement joins TRBV6-2 or TRBV6-3 to TRBJ1-2; D is unresolved. CDR1 and CDR2 from the germline V gene are MNHEY and SVGEGT. Trimming cost V 5 bases and J 5 bases, with 9 bases left between them. The CDR3 is 12 amino acids. CDR3 DNA: TGTGCCAGCAGTGACGGACTATATGGCTACACCTTC. It is translated as CASSDGLYGYTF.

The chain couples TRBV6-5 to TRBJ2-7; weak D call: TRBD2 (6 bases). Germline V gene sequence: CDR1 MNHEY, CDR2 SVGAGI. V dropped 7 bases and J dropped 4 bases, with 17 bases sitting between them. CDR3 length: 14 amino acids. The CDR3 DNA sequence: TGTGCCAGCAATACTTATAGCGGACCTTACGAGCAGTACTTC. It yields the protein CASNTYSGPYEQYF.

The chain has TRBV6-9 and TRBJ1-5, with unresolved D. Germline loops: CDR1 MNHGY, CDR2 SVAAGI. V lost 7 bases to trimming and J lost 3 bases, with 10 bases between them. CDR3 length equals 13 residues. For the CDR3, the DNA is TGTGCCAGCATGTCAGGTTACAATCAGCCCCAGCATTTT. As protein: CASMSGYNQPQHF.

V gene TRBV29-1 combines with J gene TRBJ1-1, with D perhaps TRBD1 (6 bases). This CDR3 region has 13 residues. Germline V gene data show CDR1 as SQVTM and CDR2 as ANQGSEA. With 3 bases removed from V and 13 bases from J, the gap between germline ends came to 21 bases. This chain's CDR3 is CSVDRGDRKRVFF. DNA for the CDR3: TGCAGCGTTGATCGGGGAGACAGGAAACGGGTTTTCTTT.